Sequencing of this T cell receptor (beta chain) was carried out in a study of CD8+CD57+ T cells in acquired aplastic anemia. The overall study: The mean DNA yield obtained from sorted CD4+ and CD8+ cells came to about 3 ug. Study conclusions and caveats: Between patients and controls, CD8+ Simpson's diversity did not vary significantly. Patients shared about 30 CD8+ CDR3 sequences with controls.

V was trimmed by 6 bases and J by 3 bases, leaving 15 bases between them. The CDR3 spans 14 residues. Germline CDR1 is ENHRY and CDR2 is SYGVKD. Selection for sequencing was limited to patients who had shown CD8+CD57+ cell expansion by flow cytometry. Profiles of TCR beta VDJ and CDR3 were generated from a genomic DNA template. TCRdb analysed the reads with MiXCR anew, one entry per CDR3 protein. This sample has under 200,000 distinct CDR3 sequences, with around 45% found just once. In its sample, this clonotype was seen a few times. The antigen is not known. The chain uses TRBV10-3 and TRBJ2-7; possibly TRBD1 for D (7 bases). This receptor was taken from a human donor with aplastic anemia. Sequences were obtained from sorted CD4+, CD8+, or CD8+CD57+ T cells (not recorded which) from PBMCs. CDR3 sequence reads: CAIRQGTLVYEQYF. In nucleotides, the CDR3 is TGTGCCATCAGACAGGGGACTTTAGTCTACGAGCAGTACTTC.